A selection of T cell receptor beta chains follows, all from one sample in a study of shared clonotypes between healthy human individuals. TCRdb keeps only in-frame clones here, not all; method: immunoSEQ multiplex PCR. Here the sample spans millions of clones, 85% to 95% being singletons. Input material: naive CD4+ T cells sorted from blood. The receptors were sampled from a man aged 18 to 30 in good health. Both conserved end residues are part of each CDR3. A D gene is named only where the DNA matches it firmly. Clone size is given for some rows only: seen once, a few or many times, or a class if the clone is expanded.

v_gene: TRBV30
abundance: -
d_gene: -
j_gene: TRBJ1-4
CDR3aa: CAWSVPTWEEKLFF
CDR3nt: TGTGCCTGGAGTGTACCTACTTGGGAGGAAAAACTGTTTTTT

v_gene: TRBV6-6
abundance: -
d_gene: -
j_gene: TRBJ1-6
CDR3aa: CASSQTGFSPLHF
CDR3nt: TGTGCCAGCAGCCAAACAGGTTTTTCACCCCTCCACTTT

v_gene: TRBV4-2
abundance: -
d_gene: TRBD1
j_gene: TRBJ2-5
CDR3aa: CASSRNMGQGAGETQYF
CDR3nt: TGTGCCAGCAGCCGGAACATGGGACAGGGGGCAGGGGAGACCCAGTACTTC

v_gene: TRBV30
abundance: -
d_gene: -
j_gene: TRBJ1-1
CDR3aa: CAWTLLEMNTEAFF
CDR3nt: TGTGCCTGGACCCTTCTTGAGATGAACACTGAAGCTTTCTTT

v_gene: TRBV19
abundance: -
d_gene: TRBD1
j_gene: TRBJ2-7
CDR3aa: CASSIAGTGGDEQYF
CDR3nt: TGTGCCAGTAGTATCGCCGGGACAGGGGGCGACGAGCAGTACTTC

v_gene: TRBV11-2
abundance: -
d_gene: TRBD2
j_gene: TRBJ2-1
CDR3aa: CASSTLAGTSGTTYNEQFF
CDR3nt: TGTGCCAGCAGCACACTGGCCGGGACTAGCGGGACGACCTACAATGAGCAGTTCTTC

v_gene: TRBV2
abundance: once
d_gene: -
j_gene: TRBJ2-1
CDR3aa: CASSGRRNNEQFF
CDR3nt: TGTGCCAGCAGTGGGAGGAGAAACAATGAGCAGTTCTTC

v_gene: TRBV6-5
abundance: -
d_gene: TRBD2
j_gene: TRBJ2-7
CDR3aa: CASSYAGRGASYEQYF
CDR3nt: TGTGCCAGCAGTTACGCGGGGCGGGGGGCCTCCTACGAGCAGTACTTC

v_gene: TRBV7-7
abundance: -
d_gene: TRBD2
j_gene: TRBJ2-5
CDR3aa: CASSLYERGAGKTQYF
CDR3nt: TGTGCTAGCAGCTTATATGAGCGGGGGGCCGGGAAGACCCAGTACTTC

v_gene: TRBV5-1
abundance: -
d_gene: TRBD1
j_gene: TRBJ1-5
CDR3aa: CASSPTGADQPQHF
CDR3nt: TGCGCCAGCAGCCCGACAGGGGCAGATCAGCCCCAGCATTTT

v_gene: TRBV11-1
abundance: -
d_gene: -
j_gene: TRBJ2-7
CDR3aa: CASSLGRRQTYEQYF
CDR3nt: TGTGCCAGCAGCTTAGGGCGGAGGCAGACCTACGAGCAGTACTTC

v_gene: TRBV13
abundance: -
d_gene: TRBD1
j_gene: TRBJ1-2
CDR3aa: CASSRGDRSYGYTF
CDR3nt: TGTGCCAGCAGCCGCGGGGACAGGTCCTATGGCTACACCTTC

v_gene: TRBV4-1
abundance: -
d_gene: -
j_gene: TRBJ2-3
CDR3aa: CASSQGRGSTDTQYF
CDR3nt: TGCGCCAGCAGCCAGGGACGGGGAAGCACAGATACGCAGTATTTT

v_gene: TRBV27
abundance: -
d_gene: -
j_gene: TRBJ1-1
CDR3aa: CASHPRRSTEAFF
CDR3nt: TGTGCCAGCCACCCCAGGAGGTCCACTGAAGCTTTCTTT

v_gene: TRBV11-2
abundance: -
d_gene: -
j_gene: TRBJ1-4
CDR3aa: CASSTRTGINEKLFF
CDR3nt: TGTGCCAGCAGCACCCGGACGGGGATTAATGAAAAACTGTTTTTT

v_gene: TRBV29-1
abundance: -
d_gene: -
j_gene: TRBJ2-3
CDR3aa: CSVAAPTDTQYF
CDR3nt: TGCAGCGTTGCGGCCCCCACAGATACGCAGTATTTT

v_gene: TRBV10-1
abundance: -
d_gene: TRBD2
j_gene: TRBJ2-2
CDR3aa: CASRGVTGELFF
CDR3nt: TGCGCCAGCCGGGGGGTCACCGGGGAGCTGTTTTTT

v_gene: TRBV5-8
abundance: -
d_gene: -
j_gene: TRBJ2-7
CDR3aa: CASRSAPGDEQYF
CDR3nt: TGTGCCAGCAGATCCGCCCCGGGGGACGAGCAGTACTTC

v_gene: TRBV28
abundance: -
d_gene: -
j_gene: TRBJ2-7
CDR3aa: CASRDHSGTHEQYF
CDR3nt: TGTGCCAGCAGGGACCATAGTGGGACCCACGAGCAGTACTTC

v_gene: TRBV30
abundance: -
d_gene: TRBD2
j_gene: TRBJ2-1
CDR3aa: CAWSRDGGTYNEQFF
CDR3nt: TGTGCCTGGAGCCGAGACGGGGGGACCTACAATGAGCAGTTCTTC

v_gene: TRBV12-5
abundance: -
d_gene: -
j_gene: TRBJ1-2
CDR3aa: CASGLNVAGSYGYTF
CDR3nt: TGTGCTAGTGGTTTGAATGTGGCAGGCTCCTATGGCTACACCTTC

v_gene: TRBV30
abundance: -
d_gene: -
j_gene: TRBJ2-2
CDR3aa: CAWRSSARSNTGELFF
CDR3nt: TGTGCCTGGAGGTCCTCGGCGCGTTCTAACACCGGGGAGCTGTTTTTT

v_gene: TRBV9
abundance: -
d_gene: -
j_gene: TRBJ1-5
CDR3aa: CASSVDTGDQPQHF
CDR3nt: TGTGCCAGCAGCGTAGACACGGGGGACCAGCCCCAGCATTTT

v_gene: TRBV7-6
abundance: -
d_gene: -
j_gene: TRBJ1-4
CDR3aa: CASSLGENEKLFF
CDR3nt: TGTGCCAGCAGCTTGGGAGAGAATGAAAAACTGTTTTTT

v_gene: TRBV7-2
abundance: -
d_gene: -
j_gene: TRBJ2-7
CDR3aa: CASSGRGGPLSYEQYF
CDR3nt: TGTGCCAGCAGCGGACGAGGGGGACCTTTATCCTACGAGCAGTACTTC

v_gene: TRBV5-4
abundance: -
d_gene: TRBD2
j_gene: TRBJ2-5
CDR3aa: CASSVGLAGGPETQYF
CDR3nt: TGTGCCAGCAGCGTGGGACTAGCGGGAGGGCCGGAGACCCAGTACTTC

v_gene: TRBV5-1
abundance: -
d_gene: TRBD2
j_gene: TRBJ2-3
CDR3aa: CASSLGTSGRRADTQYF
CDR3nt: TGCGCCAGCAGCTTGGGGACTAGCGGGAGGAGGGCAGATACGCAGTATTTT

v_gene: TRBV5-1
abundance: -
d_gene: -
j_gene: TRBJ1-5
CDR3aa: CASSLEGRQPQHF
CDR3nt: TGCGCCAGCAGCTTGGAGGGGCGGCAGCCCCAGCATTTT

v_gene: TRBV20-1
abundance: -
d_gene: -
j_gene: TRBJ1-1
CDR3aa: CSGQEETEAFF
CDR3nt: TGCAGTGGGCAGGAAGAAACTGAAGCTTTCTTT

v_gene: TRBV2
abundance: once
d_gene: -
j_gene: TRBJ2-7
CDR3aa: CASSLNYFSYEQYF
CDR3nt: TGTGCCAGCAGTCTTAACTATTTCTCCTACGAGCAGTACTTC

v_gene: TRBV4-3
abundance: -
d_gene: TRBD1
j_gene: TRBJ1-6
CDR3aa: CASSQSTDRRNSPLHF
CDR3nt: TGCGCCAGCAGCCAATCTACGGACAGGAGAAATTCACCCCTCCACTTT

v_gene: TRBV19
abundance: -
d_gene: TRBD2
j_gene: TRBJ2-7
CDR3aa: CASTSGRAWYEQYF
CDR3nt: TGTGCCAGTACTAGCGGGAGGGCCTGGTACGAGCAGTACTTC

v_gene: TRBV25-1
abundance: -
d_gene: TRBD2
j_gene: TRBJ2-3
CDR3aa: CASSERGTSGRTDTQYF
CDR3nt: TGTGCCAGCAGTGAAAGGGGGACTAGCGGGAGGACAGATACGCAGTATTTT

v_gene: TRBV21-1
abundance: -
d_gene: -
j_gene: TRBJ1-2
CDR3aa: CASSKVEGTGGDGYTF
CDR3nt: TGTGCCAGCAGCAAAGTAGAGGGTACAGGGGGCGATGGCTACACCTTC

v_gene: TRBV18
abundance: -
d_gene: TRBD2
j_gene: TRBJ2-1
CDR3aa: CASSPKSASGGQAKYNEQFF
CDR3nt: TGTGCCAGCTCACCAAAATCGGCTAGCGGGGGGCAAGCGAAGTACAATGAGCAGTTCTTC

v_gene: TRBV5-1
abundance: -
d_gene: TRBD2
j_gene: TRBJ2-3
CDR3aa: CASSLVGSGGPRTDTQYF
CDR3nt: TGCGCCAGCAGCTTGGTGGGTAGCGGGGGGCCCCGCACAGATACGCAGTATTTT

v_gene: TRBV12-5
abundance: -
d_gene: -
j_gene: TRBJ1-6
CDR3aa: CASGLVQSPLHF
CDR3nt: TGTGCTAGTGGTTTGGTACAGTCACCCCTCCACTTT

v_gene: TRBV4-1
abundance: -
d_gene: -
j_gene: TRBJ2-5
CDR3aa: CASSQAGARRETQYF
CDR3nt: TGCGCCAGCAGCCAAGCCGGGGCTCGGCGGGAGACCCAGTACTTC

v_gene: TRBV28
abundance: -
d_gene: -
j_gene: TRBJ1-1
CDR3aa: CASSLRMMNTEAFF
CDR3nt: TGTGCCAGCAGTTTAAGGATGATGAACACTGAAGCTTTCTTT

v_gene: TRBV30
abundance: -
d_gene: TRBD2
j_gene: TRBJ2-5
CDR3aa: CAWIAGGGRETQYF
CDR3nt: TGTGCCTGGATAGCGGGGGGCGGCCGGGAGACCCAGTACTTC

v_gene: TRBV14
abundance: -
d_gene: TRBD2
j_gene: TRBJ2-1
CDR3aa: CASSPRWREANEQFF
CDR3nt: TGTGCCAGCAGCCCTCGCTGGCGGGAGGCCAATGAGCAGTTCTTC

v_gene: TRBV10-3
abundance: -
d_gene: -
j_gene: TRBJ2-7
CDR3aa: CAISGQGGEQYF
CDR3nt: TGTGCCATCAGTGGGCAGGGCGGGGAGCAGTACTTC

v_gene: TRBV6-5
abundance: -
d_gene: -
j_gene: TRBJ2-3
CDR3aa: CASSYSRDRSDTQYF
CDR3nt: TGTGCCAGCAGTTACTCTCGGGACCGTTCAGATACGCAGTATTTT

v_gene: TRBV10-3
abundance: -
d_gene: -
j_gene: TRBJ1-6
CDR3aa: CAISEAELGNSPLHF
CDR3nt: TGTGCCATCAGTGAGGCGGAGTTAGGCAATTCACCCCTCCACTTT

v_gene: TRBV11-2
abundance: -
d_gene: -
j_gene: TRBJ2-3
CDR3aa: CASSLTVGLTDTQYF
CDR3nt: TGTGCCAGCAGCTTAACGGTAGGGCTCACAGATACGCAGTATTTT

v_gene: TRBV5-1
abundance: -
d_gene: TRBD1
j_gene: TRBJ2-1
CDR3aa: CASRTGGETNEQFF
CDR3nt: TGCGCCAGCCGTACAGGGGGCGAAACAAATGAGCAGTTCTTC

v_gene: TRBV7-2
abundance: -
d_gene: TRBD1
j_gene: TRBJ2-7
CDR3aa: CASSSGQGTPGEQYF
CDR3nt: TGTGCCAGCAGCTCCGGACAGGGGACACCAGGCGAGCAGTACTTC